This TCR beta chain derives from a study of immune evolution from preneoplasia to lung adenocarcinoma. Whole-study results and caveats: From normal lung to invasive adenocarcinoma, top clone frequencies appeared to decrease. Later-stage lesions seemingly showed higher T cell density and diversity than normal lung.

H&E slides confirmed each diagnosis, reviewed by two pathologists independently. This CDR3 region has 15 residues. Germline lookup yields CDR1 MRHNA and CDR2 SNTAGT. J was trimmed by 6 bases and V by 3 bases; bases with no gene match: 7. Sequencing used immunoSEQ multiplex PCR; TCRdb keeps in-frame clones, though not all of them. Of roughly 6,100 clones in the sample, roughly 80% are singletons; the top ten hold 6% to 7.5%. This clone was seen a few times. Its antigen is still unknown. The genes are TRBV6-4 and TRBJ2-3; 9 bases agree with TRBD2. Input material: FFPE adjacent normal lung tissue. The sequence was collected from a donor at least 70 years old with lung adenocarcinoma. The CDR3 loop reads CASSENSGRSDTQYF. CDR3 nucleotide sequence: TGTGCCAGCAGTGAGAATAGCGGGAGATCTGATACGCAGTATTTT.